A selection of T cell receptor beta chains follows, all from one sample in a study of T cells in Graves' hyperthyroidism and ophthalmopathy. TCRdb reprocessed the multiplex PCR reads via MiXCR and lists one record per CDR3 protein. Of about 510,000 distinct CDR3 sequences listed, around 13% are singletons. Sequenced sample: blood. The receptors shown here come from a woman aged 40 to 49 with Graves' hyperthyroidism. Both conserved end residues are part of each CDR3. The D gene is left open where the match is weak. A clone size is listed for some rows: how often the clone was seen (once, few, many), or a class if it is expanded.

V: TRBV20-1; D: TRBD2; size: many; J: TRBJ2-1; DNA: TGCAGTGCTAGACCTAGCGGACTCTCCTACAATGAGCAGTTCTTC; CDR3: CSARPSGLSYNEQFF
V: TRBV10-1; D: TRBD2; size: many; J: TRBJ2-5; DNA: TGCGCCAGCAGTGAGTCGGTAGCGGGGGTCGGTAAGACCCAGTACTTC; CDR3: CASSESVAGVGKTQYF
V: TRBV6-1; D: TRBD2; size: few; J: TRBJ2-7; DNA: TGTGCCACCTACGGGAGGAGCTCCTACGAGCAGTACTTC; CDR3: CATYGRSSYEQYF
V: TRBV4-2; D: NA; size: few; J: TRBJ2-5; DNA: TGTGCCAGCAGCCAAGAGTTGGGGGAGACCCAGTACTTC; CDR3: CASSQELGETQYF
V: TRBV28; D: NA; size: many; J: TRBJ1-4; DNA: TGTGCCAGCAGTCCTCCCGGTGCAGGGGCAACTAATGAAAAACTGTTTTTT; CDR3: CASSPPGAGATNEKLFF
V: TRBV5-1; D: TRBD2; size: few; J: TRBJ2-2; DNA: TGCGCCAGCAGCTTACCAAGCGGGATGGGCTCCGGGGAGCTGTTTTTT; CDR3: CASSLPSGMGSGELFF
V: TRBV5-1; D: NA; size: many; J: TRBJ2-1; DNA: TGCGCCAGCAGCTTGTTCCGGGACACCTCCTACAATGAGCAGTTCTTC; CDR3: CASSLFRDTSYNEQFF
V: TRBV28; D: NA; size: NA; J: TRBJ1-6; DNA: TGTGCCAGCAGGGCGAATGTGGGTTCACCCCTCCACTTT; CDR3: CASRANVGSPLHF
V: TRBV20-1; D: NA; size: many; J: TRBJ2-5; DNA: TGCAGTGCTAGAGATGGGCTGGTAGCGGACATAGAGACCCAGTACTTC; CDR3: CSARDGLVADIETQYF
V: TRBV11-2; D: TRBD2; size: NA; J: TRBJ2-7; DNA: TGTGCCAGCAGCTTAGGGGCTAGCGGGAACTACCTTTCCTACGAGCAGTACTTC; CDR3: CASSLGASGNYLSYEQYF
V: TRBV28; D: NA; size: few; J: TRBJ1-4; DNA: TGTGCCAGCGGGTCTGAAAAACTGTTTTTT; CDR3: CASGSEKLFF
V: TRBV28; D: TRBD1; size: many; J: TRBJ1-4; DNA: TGTGCCAGCAGAGAAAGACAGGGACCTAATGAAAAACTGTTTTTT; CDR3: CASRERQGPNEKLFF
V: TRBV24-1; D: TRBD2; size: many; J: TRBJ2-5; DNA: TGTGCCACCAGTGACCGATGGACTAGCGGGAAAGAGACCCAGTACTTC; CDR3: CATSDRWTSGKETQYF
V: TRBV20-1; D: NA; size: NA; J: TRBJ2-1; DNA: TGCAGTGCTAGAGACCCGACAAGACGGGATTCCTACAATGAGCAGTTCTTC; CDR3: CSARDPTRRDSYNEQFF
V: TRBV5-6; D: NA; size: many; J: TRBJ2-3; DNA: TGTGCCAGCAGCTTGGATCGGGGGCGGGATACGCAGTATTTT; CDR3: CASSLDRGRDTQYF
V: TRBV5-1; D: TRBD2; size: few; J: TRBJ2-7; DNA: TGCGCCAGCAGCGACACTAGCGGGGGTCTTGAGCAGTACTTC; CDR3: CASSDTSGGLEQYF
V: TRBV5-1; D: TRBD2; size: many; J: TRBJ2-1; DNA: TGCGCCAGCAGCTTGATAGCGGGAAATGAGCAGTTCTTC; CDR3: CASSLIAGNEQFF
V: TRBV30; D: NA; size: many; J: TRBJ1-4; DNA: TGTGCCTGGAGTGTACAAACCTCCTTAAATGAAAAACTGTTTTTT; CDR3: CAWSVQTSLNEKLFF
V: TRBV19; D: TRBD2; size: NA; J: TRBJ2-1; DNA: TGTACCAGTAGTCGAGAGGGACTAGCGGGAGGCGATGAGCAGTTCTTC; CDR3: CTSSREGLAGGDEQFF
V: TRBV3-1; D: NA; size: many; J: TRBJ2-3; DNA: TGTGCCAGCAGCCAAGTCAGGGGAGATACGCAGTATTTT; CDR3: CASSQVRGDTQYF
V: TRBV7-8; D: NA; size: many; J: TRBJ2-7; DNA: TGTGCCAGCAGCCTAGAAACAGGGCCCTACGAGCAGTACTTC; CDR3: CASSLETGPYEQYF
V: TRBV27; D: NA; size: many; J: TRBJ1-2; DNA: TGTGCCAGCAGTTCTCCCCGGAGGGTAGACTATGGCTACACCTTC; CDR3: CASSSPRRVDYGYTF
V: TRBV12-3/TRBV12-4; D: NA; size: many; J: TRBJ1-5; DNA: TGTGCCAGCAGCCAGAGGGCATCCGATAGCAATCAGCCCCAGCATTTT; CDR3: CASSQRASDSNQPQHF
V: TRBV12-3/TRBV12-4; D: TRBD2; size: many; J: TRBJ2-3; DNA: TGTGCCAGCAGTTTATGGCCACGAGCGGGAGTCGCAGATACGCAGTATTTT; CDR3: CASSLWPRAGVADTQYF
V: TRBV18; D: NA; size: many; J: TRBJ1-4; DNA: TGTGCCAGCTCACCAAACAATGAAAAGCTGTTTTTT; CDR3: CASSPNNEKLFF
V: TRBV9; D: TRBD2; size: NA; J: TRBJ2-3; DNA: TGTGCCAGCAGCGTAGGACTAGCGGGAGGGTCAGATACGCAGTATTTT; CDR3: CASSVGLAGGSDTQYF
V: TRBV5-1; D: NA; size: many; J: TRBJ2-1; DNA: TGCGCCAGCAGCTTTAACCCGAGCTCCTACAATGAGCAGTTCTTC; CDR3: CASSFNPSSYNEQFF
V: TRBV7-2; D: TRBD2; size: many; J: TRBJ2-1; DNA: TGTGCCAGCAGCTTTGGGAGGGTTATGAGTGAGCAGTTCTTC; CDR3: CASSFGRVMSEQFF
V: TRBV11-2; D: TRBD1; size: many; J: TRBJ1-1; DNA: TGTGCCAGCAGCTTAGGCTACAGGGGTGAAGCTTTCTTT; CDR3: CASSLGYRGEAFF
V: TRBV6-1; D: NA; size: few; J: TRBJ2-7; DNA: TGTGCCAGCTCTGCGGAAGAGAGTCCCTACGAGCAGTACTTC; CDR3: CASSAEESPYEQYF
V: TRBV15; D: NA; size: many; J: TRBJ1-5; DNA: TGTGCCACCTCATTGGGGGGAGGCAGCAATCAGCCCCAGCATTTT; CDR3: CATSLGGGSNQPQHF
V: TRBV5-6; D: TRBD1; size: many; J: TRBJ1-6; DNA: TGTGCCAGCAGCTTCACCGGGACAGGGGATTCACCCCTCCACTTT; CDR3: CASSFTGTGDSPLHF
V: TRBV6-1; D: NA; size: NA; J: TRBJ1-5; DNA: TGTGCCAGCAGTCAGGGACACTATGGGGGGGGGCCCCAGCATTTT; CDR3: CASSQGHYGGGPQHF
V: TRBV30; D: NA; size: many; J: TRBJ2-1; DNA: TGTGCCTGGATTAGTGGGGCGATGAACAATGAGCAGTTCTTC; CDR3: CAWISGAMNNEQFF
V: TRBV7-9; D: NA; size: many; J: TRBJ2-4; DNA: TGTGCCAGCAGCTTAGCGCTTCGGGACAAGAACATTCAGTACTTC; CDR3: CASSLALRDKNIQYF
V: TRBV3-1; D: TRBD1; size: few; J: TRBJ2-7; DNA: TGTGCCAGCAGCCCGAACCGGGACAGGTTTTACGAGCAGTACTTC; CDR3: CASSPNRDRFYEQYF
V: TRBV7-3; D: NA; size: many; J: TRBJ2-5; DNA: TGTGCCAGCAGCTTAAACCAACAAGAGACCCAGTACTTC; CDR3: CASSLNQQETQYF
V: TRBV6-5; D: NA; size: few; J: TRBJ1-1; DNA: TGTGCCAGCAGTTACGGGCGCCAGAACACTGAAGCTTTCTTT; CDR3: CASSYGRQNTEAFF
V: TRBV7-9; D: NA; size: NA; J: TRBJ2-2; DNA: TGTGCCAGCAGATTAACTTTATCTCAAGGGAACACCGGGGAGCTGTTTTTT; CDR3: CASRLTLSQGNTGELFF
V: TRBV11-2; D: NA; size: many; J: TRBJ2-5; DNA: TGTGCCAGCAGCCGGCCCCTAGCGAAGTACCAAGAGACCCAGTACTTC; CDR3: CASSRPLAKYQETQYF
V: TRBV24-1; D: NA; size: few; J: TRBJ2-2; DNA: TGTGCCACCAGTGGAGAAGCGCTCGACACCGGGGAGCTGTTTTTT; CDR3: CATSGEALDTGELFF
V: TRBV6-1; D: NA; size: many; J: TRBJ2-6; DNA: TGTGCCAGCAGTGAAGGGGGCTCGGGGGCCAACGTCCTGACTTTC; CDR3: CASSEGGSGANVLTF
V: TRBV5-1; D: TRBD2; size: NA; J: TRBJ2-2; DNA: TGCGCCAGCAGCTTGGGACTAGCGGGAGATTATAGAAAGGTCGGGGAGCTGTTTTTT; CDR3: CASSLGLAGDYRKVGELFF
V: TRBV28; D: NA; size: many; J: TRBJ1-1; DNA: TGTGCCAGCAGCGGGGGGCTGATGAACACTGAAGCTTTCTTT; CDR3: CASSGGLMNTEAFF
V: TRBV6-1; D: NA; size: many; J: TRBJ1-2; DNA: TGTGCCAGCACGGTTGATAGCTATGGCTACACCTTC; CDR3: CASTVDSYGYTF
V: TRBV30; D: NA; size: NA; J: TRBJ1-1; DNA: TGTGCCTGGAGGAGGGGGATTTCGGCTGAAGCTTTCTTT; CDR3: CAWRRGISAEAFF
V: TRBV4-2; D: NA; size: NA; J: TRBJ2-7; DNA: TGTGCCAGCAGCCATACCGGGACGGCCTTGGAGCAGTACTTC; CDR3: CASSHTGTALEQYF
V: TRBV2; D: NA; size: NA; J: TRBJ1-2; DNA: TGTGCCAGCAGTTTACAGGGAATTGGGGGCTACACCTTC; CDR3: CASSLQGIGGYTF
V: TRBV28; D: NA; size: many; J: TRBJ2-3; DNA: TGTGCCAGCAGTTCCGCAGATACGCAGTATTTT; CDR3: CASSSADTQYF
V: TRBV13; D: NA; size: many; J: TRBJ1-2; DNA: TGTGCCAGCAGCTTGCGAGACTATGGCTACACCTTC; CDR3: CASSLRDYGYTF
V: TRBV20-1; D: TRBD2; size: many; J: TRBJ2-1; DNA: TGCAGTGCTACACCTAGGACTAGAGCCTACGATGAGCAGTTCTTC; CDR3: CSATPRTRAYDEQFF
V: TRBV9; D: TRBD2; size: few; J: TRBJ2-7; DNA: TGTGCCAGCAGCGTAGGCGGCGGGAGGGACGAGCAGTACTTC; CDR3: CASSVGGGRDEQYF
V: TRBV5-1; D: TRBD1; size: many; J: TRBJ2-2; DNA: TGCGCCAGCAGCTTGGACCAGGGGGTTCGAACCGGGGAGCTGTTTTTT; CDR3: CASSLDQGVRTGELFF
V: TRBV20-1; D: NA; size: few; J: TRBJ2-5; DNA: TGCAGTGCTAGTAAGGACAGCGAAGAGACCCAGTACTTC; CDR3: CSASKDSEETQYF
V: TRBV2; D: TRBD1; size: many; J: TRBJ1-1; DNA: TGTGCCAGTACAGGGGGGGGGGACACTGAAGCTTTCTTT; CDR3: CASTGGGDTEAFF